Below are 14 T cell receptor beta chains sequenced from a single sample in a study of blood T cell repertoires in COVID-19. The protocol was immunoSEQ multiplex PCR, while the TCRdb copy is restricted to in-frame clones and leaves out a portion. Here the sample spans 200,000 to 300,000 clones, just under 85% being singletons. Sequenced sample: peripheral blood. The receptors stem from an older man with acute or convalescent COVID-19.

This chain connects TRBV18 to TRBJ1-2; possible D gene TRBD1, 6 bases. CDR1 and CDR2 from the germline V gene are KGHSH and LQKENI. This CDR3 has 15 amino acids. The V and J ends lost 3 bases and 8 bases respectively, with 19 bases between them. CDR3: CASSPRDIYSRGYTF. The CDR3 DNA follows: TGTGCCAGCTCACCTCGGGACATCTACTCTCGGGGCTACACCTTC.

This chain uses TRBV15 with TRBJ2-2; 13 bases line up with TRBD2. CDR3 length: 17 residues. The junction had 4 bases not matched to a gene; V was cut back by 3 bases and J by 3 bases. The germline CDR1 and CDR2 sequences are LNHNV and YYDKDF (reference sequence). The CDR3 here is CATSRILAGGDTGELFF. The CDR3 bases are TGTGCCACCAGCAGGATACTAGCGGGAGGGGACACCGGGGAGCTGTTTTTT. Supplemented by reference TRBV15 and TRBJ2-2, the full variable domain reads DAMVIQNPRYQVTQFGKPVTLSCSQTLNHNVMYWYQQKSSQAPKLLFHYYDKDFNNEADTPDNFQSRRPNTSFCFLDIRSPGLGDTAMYLCATSRILAGGDTGELFFGEGSRLTVL.

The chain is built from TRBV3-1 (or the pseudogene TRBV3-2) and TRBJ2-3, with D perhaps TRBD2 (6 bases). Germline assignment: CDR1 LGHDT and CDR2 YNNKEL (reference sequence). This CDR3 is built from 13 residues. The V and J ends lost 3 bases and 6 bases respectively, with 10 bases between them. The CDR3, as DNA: TGTGCCAGCAGCCAGCGGGGCCCTGATACGCAGTATTTT. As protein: CASSQRGPDTQYF.

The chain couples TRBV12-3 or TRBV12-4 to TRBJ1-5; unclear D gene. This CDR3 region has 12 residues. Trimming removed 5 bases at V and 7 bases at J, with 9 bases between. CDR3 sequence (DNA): TGTGCCAGCAGTCCCTCGGTCCAGCCCCAGCATTTT. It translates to CASSPSVQPQHF.

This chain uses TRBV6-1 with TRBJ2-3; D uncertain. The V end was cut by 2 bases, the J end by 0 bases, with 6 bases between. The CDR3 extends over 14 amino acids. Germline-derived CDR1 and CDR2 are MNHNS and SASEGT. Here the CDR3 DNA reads TGTGCCAGCAGTGAACTGACTAGCACAGATACGCAGTATTTT. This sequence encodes CASSELTSTDTQYF.

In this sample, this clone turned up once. CDR3 protein: CASSLVSGNYGYTF. DNA of the CDR3: TGCGCCAGCAGCTTGGTTTCCGGGAACTATGGCTACACCTTC. V usage is TRBV5-1 and J usage is TRBJ1-2, with D unresolved. The CDR3 runs 14 residues. Germline lookup yields CDR1 SGHRS and CDR2 YFSETQ. Between the trimmed V and J ends, which lost 0 bases and 2 bases, there was a span of 8 bases. Together with reference TRBV5-1 and TRBJ1-2, the CDR3 gives the full variable domain: KAGVTQTPRYLIKTRGQQVTLSCSPISGHRSVSWYQQTPGQGLQFLFEYFSETQRNKGNFPGRFSGRQFSNSRSEMNVSTLELGDSALYLCASSLVSGNYGYTFGSGTRLTVV.

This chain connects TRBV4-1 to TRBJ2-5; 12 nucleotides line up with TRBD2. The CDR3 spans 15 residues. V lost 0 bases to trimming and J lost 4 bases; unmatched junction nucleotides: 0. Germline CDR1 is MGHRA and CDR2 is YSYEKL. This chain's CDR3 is CASSQEGLAGETQYF. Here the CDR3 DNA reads TGCGCCAGCAGCCAAGAGGGACTAGCGGGAGAGACCCAGTACTTC.

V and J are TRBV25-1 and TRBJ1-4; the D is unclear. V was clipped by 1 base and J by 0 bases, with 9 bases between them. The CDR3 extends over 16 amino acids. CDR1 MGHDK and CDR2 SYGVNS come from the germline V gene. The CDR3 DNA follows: TGTGCCAGCAGTGAATTTAGCACTGCAACTAATGAAAAACTGTTTTTT. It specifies CASSEFSTATNEKLFF.

CDR3 nucleotides: TGTGCCAGCTCACTTGGGACACAGCAATACGAGCAGTACTTC. Translated: CASSLGTQQYEQYF. V is TRBV18 and J is TRBJ2-7; a possible D gene is TRBD1 (6 bases). Per germline, CDR1 KGHSH and CDR2 LQKENI. The CDR3 is 14 amino acids. V was pared by 4 bases and J by 4 bases, with 14 bases between.

The CDR3 DNA sequence: TGTGCCAGTACTAGGGGCGCGGACTCTGGAAACACCATATATTTT. It is translated as CASTRGADSGNTIYF. This chain joins TRBV19 and TRBJ1-3; maybe TRBD1 (5 bases). CDR3 length equals 15 residues. Trimming shortened V by 7 bases and J by 0 bases, and 13 bases separated the two germline ends. The germline V gene encodes CDR1 LNHDA and CDR2 SQIVND (reference sequence).

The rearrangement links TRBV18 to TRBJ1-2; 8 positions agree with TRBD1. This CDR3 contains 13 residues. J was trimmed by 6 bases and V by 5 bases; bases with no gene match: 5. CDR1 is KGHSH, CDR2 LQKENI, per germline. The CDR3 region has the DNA TGTGCCAGCTCAAGCACGACAGGGGATGGCTACACCTTC. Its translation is CASSSTTGDGYTF.

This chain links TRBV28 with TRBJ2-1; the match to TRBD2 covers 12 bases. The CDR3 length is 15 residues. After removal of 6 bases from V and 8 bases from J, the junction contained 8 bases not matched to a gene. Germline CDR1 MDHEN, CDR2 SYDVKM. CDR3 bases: TGTGCCAGCAGCCCGACTAGCGGGGGAAAGTATGAGCAGTTCTTC. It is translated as CASSPTSGGKYEQFF.

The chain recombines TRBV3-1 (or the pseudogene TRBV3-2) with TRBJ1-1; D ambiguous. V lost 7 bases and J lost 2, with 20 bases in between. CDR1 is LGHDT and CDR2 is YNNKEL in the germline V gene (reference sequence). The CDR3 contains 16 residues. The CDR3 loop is CASTGSSSAENTEAFF. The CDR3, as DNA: TGTGCCAGCACTGGGTCTTCGAGTGCGGAAAACACTGAAGCTTTCTTT.

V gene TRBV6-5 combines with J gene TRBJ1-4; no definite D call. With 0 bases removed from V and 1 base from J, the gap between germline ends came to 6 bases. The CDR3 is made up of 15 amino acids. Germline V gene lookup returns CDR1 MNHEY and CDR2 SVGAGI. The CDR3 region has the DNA TGTGCCAGCAGTTACTCCCCAGGAACTAATGAAAAACTGTTTTTT. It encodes CASSYSPGTNEKLFF.